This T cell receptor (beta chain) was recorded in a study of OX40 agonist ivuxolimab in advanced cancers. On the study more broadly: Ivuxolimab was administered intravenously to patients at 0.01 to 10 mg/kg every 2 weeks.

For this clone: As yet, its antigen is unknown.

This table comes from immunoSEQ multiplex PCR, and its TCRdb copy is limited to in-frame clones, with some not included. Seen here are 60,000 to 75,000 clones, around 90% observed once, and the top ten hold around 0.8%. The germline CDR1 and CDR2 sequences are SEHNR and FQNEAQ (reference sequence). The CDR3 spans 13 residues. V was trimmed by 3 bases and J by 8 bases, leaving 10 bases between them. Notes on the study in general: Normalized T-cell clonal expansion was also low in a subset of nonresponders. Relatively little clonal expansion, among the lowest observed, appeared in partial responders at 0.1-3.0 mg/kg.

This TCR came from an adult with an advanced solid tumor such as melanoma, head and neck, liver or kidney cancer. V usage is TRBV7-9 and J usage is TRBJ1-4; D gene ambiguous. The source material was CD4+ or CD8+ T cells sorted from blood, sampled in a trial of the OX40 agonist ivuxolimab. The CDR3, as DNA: TGTGCCAGCAGCTTTATGGGAAGGGAAAAACTGTTTTTT. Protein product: CASSFMGREKLFF. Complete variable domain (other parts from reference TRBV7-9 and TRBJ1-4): DTGVSQNPRHKITKRGQNVTFRCDPISEHNRLYWYRQTLGQGPEFLTYFQNEAQLEKSRLLSDRFSAERPKGSFSTLEIQRTEQGDSAMYLCASSFMGREKLFFGSGTQLSVL.